Listed here are 7 T cell receptor beta chains from one sample, sequenced in a study of blood T cell repertoires in COVID-19. Libraries were prepared by immunoSEQ multiplex PCR; TCRdb keeps only in-frame clonotypes and omits some of them. Here the sample spans about 390,000 clones, approximately 87% being singletons. Sequencing was performed on PBMCs or T cells enriched from blood (not recorded which). Receptors originate from a woman aged 50 to 60 who had recovered from COVID-19.

The chain combines TRBV29-1 with TRBJ2-7; no definite D call. Germline CDR1 and CDR2: SQVTM and ANQGSEA. V shed 7 bases and J shed 5 bases, with 12 bases lying between them. The CDR3 extends over 11 amino acids. The CDR3 nucleotides read TGCAGCGAAGTGTGGCGGAACGAGCAGTACTTC. Translated, it gives CSEVWRNEQYF.

As to this clone: Mismatch with germline at one junction end may stem from a read error. The V gene is TRBV3-1 (or the pseudogene TRBV3-2), the J gene TRBJ2-7; D possibly corresponds to TRBD2 (5 bases). CDR1 is LGHDT and CDR2 is YNNKEL in the germline V gene (reference sequence). The CDR3 length is 12 residues. CDR3 residues: CASSQTDWFRHF. The CDR3 DNA reads as TGTGCCAGCAGCCAAACGGACTGGTTTAGGCACTTC.

This chain uses TRBV28 with TRBJ1-5; 7 nucleotides agree with TRBD1. Germline values: CDR1 MDHEN, CDR2 SYDVKM. There are 15 residues in the CDR3. With V trimmed by 6 bases and J by 2 bases, 7 bases remained unmatched. In DNA, the CDR3 is TGTGCCAGCAGCACAGGGGCGATCGGCAATCAGCCCCAGCATTTT. Its translation is CASSTGAIGNQPQHF.

The chain uses TRBV3-1 (or the pseudogene TRBV3-2) and TRBJ1-2; the D gene is possibly TRBD1 (5 bases). The CDR3 sequence is 14 residues long. CDR1 is LGHDT, CDR2 YNNKEL, per germline (reference sequence). V lost 4 bases and J 2 bases, leaving 11 bases between the germline ends. CDR3 sequence reads: CASSPGGGNYGYTF. The CDR3 region has the DNA TGTGCCAGCAGCCCCGGCGGGGGAAACTATGGCTACACCTTC.

V gene TRBV25-1 combines with J gene TRBJ2-1; the D gene is possibly TRBD2 (6 bases). In germline, CDR1 is MGHDK, CDR2 SYGVNS. Trimming left V 5 bases short and J 8 bases short, with 19 bases between. This CDR3 spans 15 amino acids. CDR3 in DNA: TGTGCCAGCAGTAAGCGGGCCTCGGTGGCTTATGAGCAGTTCTTC. It yields the protein CASSKRASVAYEQFF.

J is TRBJ2-7 and V is TRBV11-2; a weak D match, TRBD1 (6 bases). Germline-derived CDR1 and CDR2 are SGHAT and FQNNGV. The CDR3 runs to 17 residues. V was shortened by 0 bases and J by 3 bases, with 18 bases between the two germline ends. The CDR3 DNA follows: TGTGCCAGCAGCTTAGATGGGCAGGGGTTGGCCCTCTACGAGCAGTACTTC. Protein sequence: CASSLDGQGLALYEQYF.

CDR3 DNA: TGTGCCAGCAGTCGACAGGGGGGGACAATGAACACTGAAGCTTTCTTT. Translating it yields CASSRQGGTMNTEAFF. The rearrangement uses TRBV6-2 or TRBV6-3 and TRBJ1-1, with 9 bases lining up with TRBD1. Germline V gives CDR1 MNHEY, CDR2 SVGEGT. The CDR3 runs 16 residues. The V segment lost 5 bases and the J segment 0 bases; nucleotides outside the gene matches: 7.